These 2 T cell receptor beta chains were sequenced from one sample in a study of CD8 T cells in ankylosing spondylitis. What these receptors recognize is not known. Notes on the study in general: Characteristic of ankylosing spondylitis blood, it appeared, was a TCR beta motif comprising about eight highly homologous variants.

TCRdb recomputed calls from the 5' RACE reads with MiXCR, one row per CDR3 protein. The table includes around 890,000 distinct CDR3 sequences, about an eighth detected once. Sample: blood, either unsorted or a sorted T cell fraction (not recorded which). All receptors come from a male donor with ankylosing spondylitis.

Only a few counts were recorded for this clonotype. The chain carries TRBV29-1 and TRBJ2-7, with D tentatively TRBD1 (8 bases). The CDR3 totals 15 residues. Trimming removed 5 bases from V and 2 bases from J, with 19 bases in between. Germline V gives CDR1 SQVTM, CDR2 ANQGSEA. The CDR3: CSVRIQGGGPYEQYF. The CDR3 region has the DNA TGCAGCGTTAGAATACAGGGGGGGGGTCCCTACGAGCAGTACTTC.

This clonotype was observed a handful of times. The gene calls are TRBV18 and TRBJ2-1; no clear D gene. Germline CDR1 and CDR2: KGHSH and LQKENI. V lost 4 bases to trimming and J lost 7 bases, with 11 bases between them. This CDR3 has 13 amino acids. In DNA, the CDR3 is TGTGCCAGCTCACGCGATCTGTTTAATGAGCAGTTCTTC. It is translated as CASSRDLFNEQFF.